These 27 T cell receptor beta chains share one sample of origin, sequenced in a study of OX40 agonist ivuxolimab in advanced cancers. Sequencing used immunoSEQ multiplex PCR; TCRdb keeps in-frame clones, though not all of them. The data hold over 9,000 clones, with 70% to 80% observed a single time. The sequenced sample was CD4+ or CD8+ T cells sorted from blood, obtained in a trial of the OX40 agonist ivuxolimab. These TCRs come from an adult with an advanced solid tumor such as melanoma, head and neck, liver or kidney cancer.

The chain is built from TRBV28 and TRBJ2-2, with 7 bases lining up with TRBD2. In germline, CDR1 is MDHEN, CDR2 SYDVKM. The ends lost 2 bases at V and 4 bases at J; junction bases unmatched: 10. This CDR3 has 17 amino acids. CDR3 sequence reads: CASSLLIPAGLTGELFF. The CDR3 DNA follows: TGTGCCAGCAGTTTACTCATCCCAGCGGGGCTCACCGGGGAGCTGTTTTTT.

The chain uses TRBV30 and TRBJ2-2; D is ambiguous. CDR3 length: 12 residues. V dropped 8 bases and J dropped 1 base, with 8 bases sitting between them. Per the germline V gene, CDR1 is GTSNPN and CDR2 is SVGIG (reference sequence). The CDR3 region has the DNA TGTGCCGGGCTATTGAACACCGGGGAGCTGTTTTTT. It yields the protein CAGLLNTGELFF.

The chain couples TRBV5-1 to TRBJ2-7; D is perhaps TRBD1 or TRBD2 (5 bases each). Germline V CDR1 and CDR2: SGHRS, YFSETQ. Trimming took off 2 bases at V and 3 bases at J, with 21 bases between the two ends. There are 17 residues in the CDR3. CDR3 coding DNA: TGCGCCAGCAGCTTTCGGTTAGGGACCCGAGAGGTCTACGAGCAGTACTTC. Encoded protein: CASSFRLGTREVYEQYF.

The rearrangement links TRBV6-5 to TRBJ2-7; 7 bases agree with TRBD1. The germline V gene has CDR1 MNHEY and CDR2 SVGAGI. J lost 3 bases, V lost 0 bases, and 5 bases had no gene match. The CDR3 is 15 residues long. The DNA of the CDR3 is TGTGCCAGCAGTTACTCTGCAGGGGGTATCTACGAGCAGTACTTC. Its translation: CASSYSAGGIYEQYF.

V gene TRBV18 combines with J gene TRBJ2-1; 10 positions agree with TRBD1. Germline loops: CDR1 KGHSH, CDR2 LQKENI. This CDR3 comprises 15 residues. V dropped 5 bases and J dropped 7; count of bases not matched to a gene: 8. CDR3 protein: CASSIGQGVKNEQFF. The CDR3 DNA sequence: TGTGCCAGCTCAATTGGACAGGGGGTTAAGAATGAGCAGTTCTTC.

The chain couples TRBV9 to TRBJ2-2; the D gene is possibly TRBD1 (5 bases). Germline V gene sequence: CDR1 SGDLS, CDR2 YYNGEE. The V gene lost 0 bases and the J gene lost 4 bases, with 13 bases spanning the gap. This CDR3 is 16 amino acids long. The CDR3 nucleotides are TGTGCCAGCAGCGTAGCTCAGGGTTTATCCACCGGGGAGCTGTTTTTT. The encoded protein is CASSVAQGLSTGELFF.

The CDR3 DNA reads as TGTGCCAGCAGTTTATTATATCCGGGACAAGATCAAAACATTCAGTACTTC. Translation: CASSLLYPGQDQNIQYF. This chain connects TRBV28 to TRBJ2-4, with D tentatively TRBD1 (6 bases). This CDR3 has 17 residues. Per the germline V gene, CDR1 is MDHEN and CDR2 is SYDVKM. The V end lost 1 base, the J end lost 5 bases, and 18 bases lay between the germline ends.

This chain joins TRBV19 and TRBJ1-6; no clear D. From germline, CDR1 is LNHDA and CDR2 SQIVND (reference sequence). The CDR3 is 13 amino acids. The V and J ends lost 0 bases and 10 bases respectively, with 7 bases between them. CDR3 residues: CASSIEYSSPLHF. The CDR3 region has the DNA TGTGCCAGTAGTATAGAATACTCCTCACCCCTCCACTTT.

CDR3 in DNA: TGTGCCAGTAACCCCGAGGGGGGTTACTACGAGCAGTACTTC. This codes for CASNPEGGYYEQYF. The V call is TRBV11-2, the J call TRBJ2-7; D tentatively fits TRBD1 or TRBD2 (6 bases each). Looked up from germline, CDR1 is SGHAT and CDR2 is FQNNGV. V was pared by 9 bases and J by 3 bases, with 18 bases between. The CDR3 is 14 amino acids. The variable domain in full, with the rest retrieved from reference TRBV11-2 and TRBJ2-7, is EAGVAQSPRYKIIEKRQSVAFWCNPISGHATLYWYQQILGQGPKLLIQFQNNGVVDDSQLPKDRFSAERLKGVDSTLKIQPAKLEDSAVYLCASNPEGGYYEQYFGPGTRLTVT.

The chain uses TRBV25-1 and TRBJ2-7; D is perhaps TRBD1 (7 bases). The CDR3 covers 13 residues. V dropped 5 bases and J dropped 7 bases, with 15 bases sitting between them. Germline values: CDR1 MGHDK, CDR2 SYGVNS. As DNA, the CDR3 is TGTGCCAGCAGTCTCGGACAGGACTATGAGCAGTACTTC. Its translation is CASSLGQDYEQYF.

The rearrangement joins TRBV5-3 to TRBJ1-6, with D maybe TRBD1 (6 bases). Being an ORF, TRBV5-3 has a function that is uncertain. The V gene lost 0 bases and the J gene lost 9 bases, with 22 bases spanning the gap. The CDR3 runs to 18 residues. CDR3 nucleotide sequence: TGTGCCAGAAGCTTGGCCTTGGGGGCAAAATCGGGGGGTTCACCCCTCCACTTT. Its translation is CARSLALGAKSGGSPLHF.

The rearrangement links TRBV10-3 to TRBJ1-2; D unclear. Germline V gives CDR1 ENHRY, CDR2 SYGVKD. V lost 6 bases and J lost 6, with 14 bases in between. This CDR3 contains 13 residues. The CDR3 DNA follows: TGTGCCATCAGAGACTCGGGGTTGAATGGCTACACCTTC. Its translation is CAIRDSGLNGYTF.

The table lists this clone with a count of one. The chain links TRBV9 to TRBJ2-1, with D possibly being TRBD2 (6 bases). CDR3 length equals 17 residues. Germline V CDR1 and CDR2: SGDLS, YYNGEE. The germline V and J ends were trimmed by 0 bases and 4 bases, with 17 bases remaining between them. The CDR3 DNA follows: TGTGCCAGCAGCGTAGAAAACGGAGCGGGCCTATACAATGAGCAGTTCTTC. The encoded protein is CASSVENGAGLYNEQFF.

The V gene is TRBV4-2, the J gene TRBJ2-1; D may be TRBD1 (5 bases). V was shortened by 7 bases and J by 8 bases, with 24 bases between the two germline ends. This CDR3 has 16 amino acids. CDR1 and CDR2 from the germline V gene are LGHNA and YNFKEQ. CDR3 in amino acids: CASTQEFWVGADEQFF. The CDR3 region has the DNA TGTGCCAGCACCCAGGAATTCTGGGTTGGGGCGGATGAGCAGTTCTTC.

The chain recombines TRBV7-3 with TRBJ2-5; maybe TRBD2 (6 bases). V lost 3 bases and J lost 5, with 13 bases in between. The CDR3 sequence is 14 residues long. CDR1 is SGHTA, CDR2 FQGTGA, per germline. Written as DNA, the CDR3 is TGTGCCAGCAGCTTTGGAGGGGATGGGGAGACCCAGTACTTC. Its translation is CASSFGGDGETQYF.

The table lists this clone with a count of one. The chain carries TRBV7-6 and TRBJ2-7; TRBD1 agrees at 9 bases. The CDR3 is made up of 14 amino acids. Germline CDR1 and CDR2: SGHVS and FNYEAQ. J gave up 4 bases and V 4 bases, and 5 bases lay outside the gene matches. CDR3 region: CASSYAGQGYEQYF. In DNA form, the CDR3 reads TGTGCCAGCAGCTACGCGGGACAGGGTTACGAGCAGTACTTC.

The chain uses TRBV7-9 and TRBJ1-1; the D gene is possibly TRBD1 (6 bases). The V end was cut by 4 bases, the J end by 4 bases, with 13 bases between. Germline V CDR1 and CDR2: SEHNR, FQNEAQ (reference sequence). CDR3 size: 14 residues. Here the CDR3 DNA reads TGTGCCAGCAGCTCCCGGGACACTATCACTGAAGCTTTCTTT. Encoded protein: CASSSRDTITEAFF.

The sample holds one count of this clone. The chain's CDR3 is CASSIHNQPQHF. The CDR3 DNA follows: TGTGCCAGTAGTATACACAACCAGCCCCAGCATTTT. The chain has TRBV19 and TRBJ1-5; D ambiguous. CDR3 length: 12 residues. Trimming pared 2 bases from V and 7 bases from J, leaving 6 bases between. Germline loops: CDR1 LNHDA, CDR2 SQIVND (reference sequence).

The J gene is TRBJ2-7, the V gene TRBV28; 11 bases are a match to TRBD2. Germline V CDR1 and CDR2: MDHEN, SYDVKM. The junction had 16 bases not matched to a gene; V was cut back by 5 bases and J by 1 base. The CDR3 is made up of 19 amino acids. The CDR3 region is CASSTPGTLTSGDSYEQYF. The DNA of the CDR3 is TGTGCCAGCAGTACCCCCGGGACCCTGACTAGCGGGGATTCCTACGAGCAGTACTTC. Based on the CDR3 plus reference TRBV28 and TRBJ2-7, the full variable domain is DVKVTQSSRYLVKRTGEKVFLECVQDMDHENMFWYRQDPGLGLRLIYFSYDVKMKEKGDIPEGYSVSREKKERFSLILESASTNQTSMYLCASSTPGTLTSGDSYEQYFGPGTRLTVT.

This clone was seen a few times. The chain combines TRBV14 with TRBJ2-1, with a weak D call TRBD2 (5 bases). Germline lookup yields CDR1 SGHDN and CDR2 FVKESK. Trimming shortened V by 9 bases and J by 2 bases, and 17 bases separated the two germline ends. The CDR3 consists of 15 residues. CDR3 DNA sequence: TGTGCCAGTTCCGAGCGGTCGGCTCCCTACAATGAGCAGTTCTTC. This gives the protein CASSERSAPYNEQFF.

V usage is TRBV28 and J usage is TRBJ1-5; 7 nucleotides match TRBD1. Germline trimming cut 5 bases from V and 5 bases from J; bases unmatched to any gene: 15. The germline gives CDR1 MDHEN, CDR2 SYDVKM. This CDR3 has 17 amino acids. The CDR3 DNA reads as TGTGCCAGCAGTATTACCCTGGGACAGAAGACTTATCAGCCCCAGCATTTT. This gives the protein CASSITLGQKTYQPQHF.

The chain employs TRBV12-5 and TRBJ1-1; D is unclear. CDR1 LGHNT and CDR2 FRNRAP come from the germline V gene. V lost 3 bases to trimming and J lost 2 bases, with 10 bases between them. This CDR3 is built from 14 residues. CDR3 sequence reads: CASGFDPLNTEAFF. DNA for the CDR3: TGTGCTAGTGGTTTTGATCCTCTAAACACTGAAGCTTTCTTT.

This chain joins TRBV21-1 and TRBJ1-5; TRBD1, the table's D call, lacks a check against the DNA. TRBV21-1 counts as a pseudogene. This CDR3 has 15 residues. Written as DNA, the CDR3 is TGTGCCAGCAGCAAAAGTCACAGGGGGCAATCAGCCCAGCATTTT. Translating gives CASSKSHRGQSAQHF.

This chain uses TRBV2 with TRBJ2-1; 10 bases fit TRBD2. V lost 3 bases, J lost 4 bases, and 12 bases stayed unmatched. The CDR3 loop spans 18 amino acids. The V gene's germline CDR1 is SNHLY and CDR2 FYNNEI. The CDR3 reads CASSDLAGVGGVYNEQFF. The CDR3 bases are TGTGCCAGCAGTGATCTAGCGGGAGTGGGGGGGGTATACAATGAGCAGTTCTTC.

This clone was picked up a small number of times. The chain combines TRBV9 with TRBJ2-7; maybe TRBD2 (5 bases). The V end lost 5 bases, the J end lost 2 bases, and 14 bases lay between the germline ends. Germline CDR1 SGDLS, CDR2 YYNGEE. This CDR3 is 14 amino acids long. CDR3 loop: CASSDTAGAYEQYF. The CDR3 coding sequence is TGTGCCAGCAGTGATACAGCCGGGGCCTACGAGCAGTACTTC.

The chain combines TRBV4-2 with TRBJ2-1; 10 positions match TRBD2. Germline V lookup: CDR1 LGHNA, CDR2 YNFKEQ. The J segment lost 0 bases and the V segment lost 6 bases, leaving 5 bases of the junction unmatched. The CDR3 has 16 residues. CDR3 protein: CASRLAGLSSYNEQFF. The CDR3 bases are TGTGCCAGCAGACTAGCGGGACTCAGCTCCTACAATGAGCAGTTCTTC.

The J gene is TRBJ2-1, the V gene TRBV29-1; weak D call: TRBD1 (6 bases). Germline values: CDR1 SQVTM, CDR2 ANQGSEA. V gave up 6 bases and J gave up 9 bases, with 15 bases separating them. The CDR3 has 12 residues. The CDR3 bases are TGCAGCGTGAGGGGGTCGAGGGGTGAGCAGTTCTTC. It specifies CSVRGSRGEQFF.